Presented here are 30 T cell receptor beta chains from one specimen sequenced in a study of T cells in Graves' hyperthyroidism and ophthalmopathy. RNA transcripts served as the template for amplifying TCR beta CDR3 regions. First-round RT-PCR of the TCR CDR3 relied on the HTBI primer set. TCRdb fed the multiplex PCR reads into MiXCR, producing one record per CDR3 protein. The sample holds about half a million distinct CDR3 sequences; about 24% are singletons and the top ten take approximately 11%. The sample consisted of blood. The origin of the receptors is a woman aged 30 to 39 with Graves' ophthalmopathy.

This clonotype occurred many times. The chain combines TRBV6-5 with TRBJ1-2; D is undetermined. In germline, CDR1 is MNHEY, CDR2 SVGAGI. The CDR3 totals 16 residues. With 0 bases removed from V and 3 bases from J, the gap between germline ends came to 14 bases. The CDR3 spells CASSYSIGRGDYGYTF. The DNA of the CDR3 is TGTGCCAGCAGTTACTCGATAGGGCGCGGGGACTATGGCTACACCTTC.

This clonotype came up many times. The V gene is TRBV4-1, the J gene TRBJ1-1, with D perhaps TRBD1 (5 bases). Trimming took off 1 base at V and 4 bases at J, with 28 bases between the two ends. This CDR3 comprises 20 residues. In germline, CDR1 is MGHRA, CDR2 YSYEKL. This chain's CDR3 is CASSQVQGTVKVNPGTEAFF. The CDR3 DNA sequence: TGCGCCAGCAGCCAAGTCCAGGGTACAGTGAAGGTTAACCCTGGCACTGAAGCTTTCTTT.

The CDR3 DNA sequence: TGTGCCAGCAGTACTTGGACGGGGAAAGAGACCCAGTACTTC. Translation gives CASSTWTGKETQYF. The chain employs TRBV6-5 and TRBJ2-5; TRBD2 is a possible D gene (5 bases). Between the trimmed V and J ends, which lost 5 bases and 3 bases, there was a span of 13 bases. Germline CDR1 reads MNHEY; CDR2 reads SVGAGI. The CDR3 length is 14 residues.

At least ten counts were recorded for this clonotype. The V call is TRBV6-2 or TRBV6-3, the J call TRBJ1-5; no definite D call. This CDR3 spans 15 amino acids. Trimming removed 6 bases from V and 2 bases from J, with 14 bases in between. The germline CDR1 and CDR2 sequences are MNHEY and SVGEGT. In DNA form, the CDR3 reads TGTGCCAGCAGCAGACCTTGGGGAGGCAATCAGCCCCAGCATTTT. Amino acid sequence: CASSRPWGGNQPQHF.

The sample holds many counts of this clonotype. V usage is TRBV25-1 and J usage is TRBJ1-1; perhaps TRBD1 as D (6 bases). Trimming shortened V by 6 bases and J by 4 bases, and 9 bases separated the two germline ends. CDR1 MGHDK and CDR2 SYGVNS come from the germline V gene. The CDR3 is 12 amino acids. The DNA for the CDR3 is TGTGCCAGCAGAACAGGGTTCACTGAAGCTTTCTTT. Amino acid sequence: CASRTGFTEAFF.

This chain joins TRBV11-2 and TRBJ1-6; D is possibly TRBD1 (5 bases). CDR3 size: 16 residues. The V gene's germline CDR1 is SGHAT and CDR2 FQNNGV. The V gene lost 0 bases and the J gene lost 6 bases, with 12 bases spanning the gap. The CDR3 nucleotides read TGTGCCAGCAGCTTAGATCCGGGACGGACTAATTCACCCCTCCACTTT. Protein product: CASSLDPGRTNSPLHF. The full variable domain, completed using reference TRBV11-2 and TRBJ1-6, is EAGVAQSPRYKIIEKRQSVAFWCNPISGHATLYWYQQILGQGPKLLIQFQNNGVVDDSQLPKDRFSAERLKGVDSTLKIQPAKLEDSAVYLCASSLDPGRTNSPLHFGNGTRLTVT.

This clonotype occurred a few times. The chain carries TRBV6-5 and TRBJ1-1, with D perhaps TRBD1 (5 bases). V was trimmed by 0 bases and J by 11 bases, leaving 16 bases between them. The CDR3 runs 14 residues. Germline assignment: CDR1 MNHEY and CDR2 SVGAGI. CDR3 DNA: TGTGCCAGCAGTTACTCGAGCAGGGTGTCCTTTGCTTTCTTT. It specifies CASSYSSRVSFAFF.

V is TRBV20-1 and J is TRBJ2-5; TRBD2 agrees at 12 bases. Germline V gives CDR1 DFQATT, CDR2 SNEGSKA (reference sequence). The CDR3 runs to 16 residues. The ends lost 1 base at V and 5 bases at J; junction bases unmatched: 8. CDR3 residues: CSARVSSGGAGETQYF. The DNA for the CDR3 is TGCAGTGCTAGAGTGTCTAGCGGGGGGGCCGGTGAGACCCAGTACTTC.

This clonotype was recorded many times. The J gene is TRBJ1-2, the V gene TRBV12-3 or TRBV12-4, with D unresolved. The CDR3 totals 12 residues. V was trimmed by 4 bases and J by 9 bases, leaving 12 bases between them. This CDR3 reads CASSYTRDRYTF. As DNA, the CDR3 is TGTGCCAGCAGTTACACAAGGGATCGCTACACCTTC.

The chain has TRBV20-1 and TRBJ2-5; tentative D call: TRBD1 (5 bases). The CDR3 is 11 amino acids. V lost 6 bases and J 2 bases, leaving 7 bases between the germline ends. Germline V gene data show CDR1 as DFQATT and CDR2 as SNEGSKA (reference sequence). CDR3 coding DNA: TGCAGTGCGGCAGGGCAAGAGACCCAGTACTTC. Amino acids: CSAAGQETQYF.

The chain couples TRBV27 to TRBJ2-7; 11 bases fit TRBD1. The germline gives CDR1 MNHEY, CDR2 SMNVEV (reference sequence). The V segment lost 5 bases and the J segment 7 bases; nucleotides outside the gene matches: 4. The CDR3 spans 13 residues. This chain's CDR3 is CASSRTGGEEQYF. The DNA of the CDR3 is TGTGCCAGCAGTCGGACAGGGGGCGAAGAGCAGTACTTC.

This clonotype appeared many times. The rearrangement joins TRBV2 to TRBJ2-5, with D possibly TRBD2 on 6 matching bases. CDR3 size: 13 residues. CDR1 is SNHLY and CDR2 is FYNNEI in the germline V gene. V shed 5 bases and J shed 2 bases, with 9 bases lying between them. In DNA, the CDR3 is TGTGCCAGCAGTACTAGCTATCAAGAGACCCAGTACTTC. Its protein is CASSTSYQETQYF. The variable domain in full, with the rest retrieved from reference TRBV2 and TRBJ2-5, is EPEVTQTPSHQVTQMGQEVILRCVPISNHLYFYWYRQILGQKVEFLVSFYNNEISEKSEIFDDQFSVERPDGSNFTLKIRSTKLEDSAMYFCASSTSYQETQYFGPGTRLLVL.

The sample holds many counts of this clonotype. The DNA for the CDR3 is TGTGCCAGCAGTTTCACCGGACAAACCGAGCCCCAGCATTTT. Its protein is CASSFTGQTEPQHF. This chain connects TRBV27 to TRBJ1-5; tentative D call: TRBD1 (5 bases). The CDR3 is made up of 14 amino acids. Trimming shortened V by 3 bases and J by 8 bases, and 14 bases separated the two germline ends. Germline-derived CDR1 and CDR2 are MNHEY and SMNVEV (reference sequence).

This clonotype has more than one count but fewer than ten. The chain recombines TRBV4-1 with TRBJ1-5; D unclear. The CDR3 is made up of 16 amino acids. V shed 4 bases and J shed 4 bases, with 17 bases lying between them. Germline values: CDR1 MGHRA, CDR2 YSYEKL. DNA of the CDR3: TGCGCCAGCAGCCGGAGTTGGGAGAGCGCGAATCAGCCCCAGCATTTT. Protein sequence: CASSRSWESANQPQHF.

The rearrangement uses TRBV20-1 and TRBJ1-1; D remains unclear. Germline V gene sequence: CDR1 DFQATT, CDR2 SNEGSKA (reference sequence). The CDR3 extends over 12 amino acids. V was pared by 3 bases and J by 1 base, with 6 bases between. As DNA, the CDR3 is TGCAGTGCTAGCCTGACGAACACTGAAGCTTTCTTT. This translates into CSASLTNTEAFF.

V is TRBV12-3 or TRBV12-4 and J is TRBJ1-1; TRBD1 might be the D (6 bases). With 4 bases removed from V and 2 bases from J, the gap between germline ends came to 11 bases. The CDR3 sequence is 14 residues long. CDR3 coding DNA: TGTGCCAGCAGTTCCAGCAGGGGCAACACTGAAGCTTTCTTT. This codes for CASSSSRGNTEAFF.

The chain joins TRBV6-1 to TRBJ2-2, with D hard to call. CDR1 and CDR2 from the germline V gene are MNHNS and SASEGT. The CDR3 length is 15 residues. Deletions cut 8 bases from V and 5 bases from J, with 18 bases between. Here the CDR3 reads CASAISQVFTGELFF. For the CDR3, the DNA is TGTGCCAGCGCCATTTCCCAGGTCTTTACCGGGGAGCTGTTTTTT.

This clonotype was counted at least ten times. This chain joins TRBV6-5 and TRBJ1-2; no clear D gene. CDR3 size: 13 residues. The V gene lost 6 bases and the J gene lost 5 bases, with 13 bases spanning the gap. Germline CDR1 reads MNHEY; CDR2 reads SVGAGI. The chain's CDR3 is CASSQTGSYGYTF. The CDR3 DNA sequence: TGTGCCAGCAGCCAAACGGGGAGTTATGGCTACACCTTC.

This clonotype was counted a single time. This chain joins TRBV4-1 and TRBJ1-5; D remains unclear. Trimming removed 0 bases at V and 7 bases at J, with 16 bases between. The CDR3 contains 16 residues. The germline V gene has CDR1 MGHRA and CDR2 YSYEKL. The CDR3 sequence: CASSQESPNQGQPQHF. DNA of the CDR3: TGCGCCAGCAGCCAAGAGTCACCCAACCAAGGGCAGCCCCAGCATTTT.

This clonotype was recorded at least ten times. One junction end disagrees with the germline gene, perhaps due to a read error. Written as DNA, the CDR3 is TGTGCCAGCAGTCTATCCGTAACGTTCGGGGAGCTGTTTTTT. Its translation is CASSLSVTFGELFF. The chain has TRBV27 and TRBJ2-2; D unresolved. Per the germline V gene, CDR1 is MNHEY and CDR2 is SMNVEV (reference sequence). The CDR3 covers 14 residues.

The rearrangement uses TRBV7-9 and TRBJ2-7; TRBD1 matches at 10 bases. The length of the CDR3 is 15 residues. V lost 5 bases to trimming and J lost 6 bases; unmatched junction nucleotides: 10. Germline V gene data show CDR1 as SEHNR and CDR2 as FQNEAQ (reference sequence). The CDR3 bases are TGTGCCAGCAGCCACCCCGGGACAGGGGCCTTCGAGCAGTACTTC. Encoded protein: CASSHPGTGAFEQYF.

This clonotype came up many times. The rearrangement uses TRBV6-1 and TRBJ1-2, with TRBD1 as a possible D gene (5 bases). CDR1 is MNHNS and CDR2 is SASEGT in the germline V gene. Trimming cost V 5 bases and J 5 bases, with 15 bases left between them. This CDR3 is built from 14 residues. CDR3: CASSPVGPGYGYTF. CDR3 DNA sequence: TGTGCCAGCAGTCCCGTGGGGCCTGGATATGGCTACACCTTC.

This clonotype was counted ten times or more. CDR3: CASSPTGEWSYGYTF. CDR3 bases: TGTGCCAGCAGCCCGACAGGGGAGTGGAGCTATGGCTACACCTTC. The rearrangement joins TRBV6-5 to TRBJ1-2; 8 bases align to TRBD1. V was clipped by 6 bases and J by 4 bases; unmatched bases: 10. CDR3 length: 15 residues. Germline CDR1 is MNHEY and CDR2 is SVGAGI.

This clonotype showed up many times. The chain uses TRBV28 and TRBJ2-2, with D unresolved. The germline V and J ends were trimmed by 6 bases and 7 bases, with 9 bases remaining between them. CDR1 is MDHEN, CDR2 SYDVKM, per germline. This CDR3 has 12 residues. The CDR3 protein is CASRMVNGELFF. The CDR3 bases are TGTGCCAGCAGGATGGTGAACGGGGAGCTGTTTTTT.

This clonotype was recorded a few times. This chain uses TRBV12-3 or TRBV12-4 with TRBJ2-3; 10 nucleotides agree with TRBD2. V lost 6 bases to trimming and J lost 6 bases; unmatched junction nucleotides: 9. The CDR3 covers 15 residues. The CDR3 spells CASSLGVAGGDTQYF. The DNA for the CDR3 is TGTGCCAGCAGCCTCGGGGTAGCGGGAGGTGATACGCAGTATTTT.

V usage is TRBV12-3 or TRBV12-4 and J usage is TRBJ1-1; D is uncertain. V was shortened by 6 bases and J by 6 bases, with 20 bases between the two germline ends. The CDR3 is made up of 15 amino acids. For the CDR3, the DNA is TGTGCCAGCAGACCACCACAGCCCCCGGGCGCTGAAGCTTTCTTT. As protein: CASRPPQPPGAEAFF.

Many counts were recorded for this clonotype. The chain uses TRBV5-5 and TRBJ1-2, with TRBD1 as a possible D gene (5 bases). The germline V gene has CDR1 SGHKS and CDR2 YYEKEE (reference sequence). This CDR3 contains 13 residues. V lost 4 bases and J lost 3, with 10 bases in between. CDR3 DNA: TGTGCCAGCAGCCAGATAGGGGACTATGGCTACACCTTC. Residues: CASSQIGDYGYTF.

This clonotype was picked up many times. J is TRBJ2-7 and V is TRBV28, with 7 bases lining up with TRBD2. Trimming took 7 bases from V and 7 from J; bases not matched to a gene: 16. This CDR3 has 15 amino acids. Germline V gene lookup returns CDR1 MDHEN and CDR2 SYDVKM. The CDR3 bases are TGTGCCAGCAACCACGGGACGGGCTGGGAGGGTGAGCAGTACTTC. It encodes CASNHGTGWEGEQYF.

This clonotype has at least ten counts. The chain employs TRBV5-1 and TRBJ2-5, with a weak D call TRBD2 (7 bases). Between the trimmed V and J ends, which lost 4 bases and 5 bases, there was a span of 15 bases. CDR1 SGHRS and CDR2 YFSETQ come from the germline V gene. The CDR3 sequence is 14 residues long. The DNA for the CDR3 is TGCGCCAGCAGCCAGAGGGGGGGCCTGGAGACCCAGTACTTC. Protein product: CASSQRGGLETQYF.

The chain has TRBV7-2 and TRBJ2-5; 10 positions agree with TRBD2. This CDR3 comprises 14 residues. Per germline, CDR1 SGHTA and CDR2 FQGNSA. Germline trimming cut 1 base from V and 8 bases from J; bases unmatched to any gene: 4. The CDR3 is CASSLVPSGSTQYF. CDR3 nucleotide sequence: TGTGCCAGCAGCTTAGTGCCTAGCGGGAGCACCCAGTACTTC.